The next 5 T cell receptor beta chains were all read from a single sample in a study of blood T cell repertoires in COVID-19. Assay: immunoSEQ multiplex PCR; the TCRdb copy retains only in-frame clones and omits some. The data show a few hundred thousand clones, with 65% to 85% seen just once and 2.9% held by the top ten. The sequencing sample was made of peripheral blood. Receptor source: a man in his forties or fifties with active or convalescent COVID-19.

This chain links TRBV4-1 with TRBJ2-3; 8 bases match TRBD2. V lost 0 bases and J lost 7; bases outside the gene matches: 6. This CDR3 comprises 15 residues. The germline gives CDR1 MGHRA, CDR2 YSYEKL. This CDR3 is CASSQDFSGGNTQYF. The CDR3 bases are TGCGCCAGCAGCCAAGATTTTTCGGGGGGGAATACGCAGTATTTT.

This rearrangement joins TRBV5-5 to TRBJ2-3; D gene ambiguous. The CDR3 length is 13 residues. The germline V and J ends were trimmed by 4 bases and 4 bases, with 10 bases remaining between them. The germline V gene encodes CDR1 SGHKS and CDR2 YYEKEE (reference sequence). The CDR3 protein is CASSPARADTQYF. DNA of the CDR3: TGTGCCAGCAGCCCCGCCCGGGCAGATACGCAGTATTTT. The whole variable domain, filled in from reference TRBV5-5 and TRBJ2-3, reads DAGVTQSPTHLIKTRGQQVTLRCSPISGHKSVSWYQQVLGQGPQFIFQYYEKEERGRGNFPDRFSARQFPNYSSELNVNALLLGDSALYLCASSPARADTQYFGPGTRLTVL.

The gene calls are TRBV4-2 and TRBJ2-2, with 12 positions matching TRBD2. Looked up from germline, CDR1 is LGHNA and CDR2 is YNFKEQ. V lost 1 base and J lost 3; bases outside the gene matches: 6. CDR3 size: 18 residues. CDR3 bases: TGTGCCAGCAGCCAAGTTCTAGCGGGAGGGCCGGACACCGGGGAGCTGTTTTTT. Its protein product is CASSQVLAGGPDTGELFF.

V gene TRBV5-1 combines with J gene TRBJ2-3; D gene unclear. The CDR3 has 13 residues. Trimming left V 4 bases short and J 0 bases short, with 6 bases between. Germline-derived CDR1 and CDR2 are SGHRS and YFSETQ. The CDR3 DNA follows: TGCGCCAGCAGCCCATTTAGCACAGATACGCAGTATTTT. The encoded protein is CASSPFSTDTQYF. The entire variable domain, with the rest obtained from reference TRBV5-1 and TRBJ2-3, is as follows: KAGVTQTPRYLIKTRGQQVTLSCSPISGHRSVSWYQQTPGQGLQFLFEYFSETQRNKGNFPGRFSGRQFSNSRSEMNVSTLELGDSALYLCASSPFSTDTQYFGPGTRLTVL.

This clone was seen more than once but under ten times. The CDR3 DNA sequence: TGTGCCAGCAGCGTTGGGACAGATTATAATTCACCCCTCCACTTT. As protein: CASSVGTDYNSPLHF. The chain links TRBV2 to TRBJ1-6; 7 nucleotides agree with TRBD1. The CDR3 runs to 15 residues. The germline CDR1 and CDR2 sequences are SNHLY and FYNNEI. J lost 4 bases, V lost 6 bases, and 6 bases had no gene match.